This entry concerns a single T cell receptor (beta chain). Its antigen is not identified. This entry comes from a study of beta chain features in type 1 diabetes. Points from the study as a whole: Type 1 diabetes patients had moderately but significantly shorter TCRB CDR3s in all four CD4+ subsets.

Germline CDR1 is KGHSH and CDR2 is LQKENI. The CDR3 has 15 residues. Trimming took 5 bases from V and 5 from J, leaving 18 bases between them. The study reverse transcribed the entire isolated RNA, so it sequenced expressed TCRB transcripts. Profiling relied on immunoSEQ multiplex PCR, and the TCRdb table lists in-frame clones only, not all of them. Of some 900,000 clones listed, 15% to 20% are singletons. Sequencing was done on a sample of naive CD4+ T cells from blood. The clonotype comes from a woman younger than 35 in good health. V and J are TRBV18 and TRBJ2-5, with a tentative D call TRBD2 (6 bases). The CDR3 DNA reads as TGTGCCAGCTCAACGCCACGGGACTTTGGGGAGACCCAGTACTTC. Its translation is CASSTPRDFGETQYF.